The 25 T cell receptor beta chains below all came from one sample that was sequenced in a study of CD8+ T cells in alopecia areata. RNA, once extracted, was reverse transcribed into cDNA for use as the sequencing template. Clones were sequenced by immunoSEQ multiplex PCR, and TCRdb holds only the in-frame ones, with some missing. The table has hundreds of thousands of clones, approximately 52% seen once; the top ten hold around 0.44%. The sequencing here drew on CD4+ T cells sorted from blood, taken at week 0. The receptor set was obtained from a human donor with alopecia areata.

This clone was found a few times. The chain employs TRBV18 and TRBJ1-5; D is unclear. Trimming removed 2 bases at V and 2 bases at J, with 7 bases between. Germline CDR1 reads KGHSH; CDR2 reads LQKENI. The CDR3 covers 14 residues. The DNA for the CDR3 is TGTGCCAGCTCACCAGACCAGGGCAATCAGCCCCAGCATTTT. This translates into CASSPDQGNQPQHF.

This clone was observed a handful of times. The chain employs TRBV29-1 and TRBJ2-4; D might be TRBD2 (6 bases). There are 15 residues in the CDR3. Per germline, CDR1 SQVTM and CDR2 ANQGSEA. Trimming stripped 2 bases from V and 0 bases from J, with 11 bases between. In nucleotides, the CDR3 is TGCAGCGTTGAACGGGCGGGGCTAGCCAAAAACATTCAGTACTTC. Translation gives CSVERAGLAKNIQYF.

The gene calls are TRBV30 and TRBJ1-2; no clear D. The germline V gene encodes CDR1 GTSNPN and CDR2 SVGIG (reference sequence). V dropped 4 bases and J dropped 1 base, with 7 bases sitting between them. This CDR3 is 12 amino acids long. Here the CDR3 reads CAWNQRNYGYTF. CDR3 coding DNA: TGTGCCTGGAACCAGCGTAACTATGGCTACACCTTC.

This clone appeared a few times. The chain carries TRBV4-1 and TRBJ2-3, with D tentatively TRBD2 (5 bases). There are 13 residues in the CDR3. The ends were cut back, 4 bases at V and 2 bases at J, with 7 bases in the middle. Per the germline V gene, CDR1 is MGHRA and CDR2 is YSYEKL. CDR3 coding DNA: TGCGCCAGCAGCCCTAGCCTCACAGATACGCAGTATTTT. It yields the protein CASSPSLTDTQYF.

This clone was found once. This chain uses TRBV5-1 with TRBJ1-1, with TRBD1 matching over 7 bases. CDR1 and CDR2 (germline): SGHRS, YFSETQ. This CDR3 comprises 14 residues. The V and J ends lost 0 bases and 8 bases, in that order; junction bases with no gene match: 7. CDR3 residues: CASSLDRGENEAFF. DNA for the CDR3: TGCGCCAGCAGCTTGGACAGGGGTGAGAACGAAGCTTTCTTT.

CDR3 loop: CSVKGPLNTEAFF. CDR3 bases: TGCAGCGTAAAGGGACCGCTGAACACTGAAGCTTTCTTT. The rearrangement links TRBV29-1 to TRBJ1-1; a weak D match, TRBD1 (5 bases). The V end lost 6 bases, the J end lost 0 bases, and 11 bases lay between the germline ends. Germline CDR1 is SQVTM and CDR2 is ANQGSEA. The CDR3 sequence is 13 residues long.

CDR3 sequence: CASSPGSFAEANYGYTF. CDR3 nucleotides: TGTGCCAGCTCACCAGGGTCGTTCGCGGAAGCTAACTATGGCTACACCTTC. The gene calls are TRBV18 and TRBJ1-2; D is ambiguous. This CDR3 has 17 amino acids. Germline V CDR1 and CDR2: KGHSH, LQKENI. V lost 2 bases to trimming and J lost 0 bases, with 16 bases between them.

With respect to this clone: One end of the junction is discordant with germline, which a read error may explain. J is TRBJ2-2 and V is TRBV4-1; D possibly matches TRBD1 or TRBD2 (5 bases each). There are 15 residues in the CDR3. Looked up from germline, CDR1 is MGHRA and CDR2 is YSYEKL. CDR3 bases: TGTGCCAGCAGCCCGAGGGGTTCTGACACCGGGGAGCTGTTTTTT. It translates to CASSPRGSDTGELFF.

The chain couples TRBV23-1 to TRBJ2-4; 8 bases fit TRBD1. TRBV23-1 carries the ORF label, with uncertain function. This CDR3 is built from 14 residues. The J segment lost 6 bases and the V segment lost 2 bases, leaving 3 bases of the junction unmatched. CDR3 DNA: TGCGCCAGCAGTCAACCCGGACAGGGAAACATTCAGTACTTC. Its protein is CASSQPGQGNIQYF.

This CDR3 reads CASSLGASGDYEQYF. As DNA, the CDR3 is TGCGCCAGCAGCCTTGGGGCTAGCGGGGACTACGAGCAGTACTTC. The chain recombines TRBV4-1 with TRBJ2-7; the match to TRBD2 covers 9 bases. This CDR3 contains 15 residues. The germline gives CDR1 MGHRA, CDR2 YSYEKL. With V trimmed by 4 bases and J by 3 bases, 7 bases remained unmatched.

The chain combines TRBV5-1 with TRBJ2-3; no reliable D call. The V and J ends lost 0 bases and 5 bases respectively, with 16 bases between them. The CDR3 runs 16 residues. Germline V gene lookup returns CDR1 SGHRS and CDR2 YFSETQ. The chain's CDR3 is CASSLAFAGAGDTQYF. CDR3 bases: TGCGCCAGCAGCTTGGCCTTCGCAGGCGCCGGAGATACGCAGTATTTT.

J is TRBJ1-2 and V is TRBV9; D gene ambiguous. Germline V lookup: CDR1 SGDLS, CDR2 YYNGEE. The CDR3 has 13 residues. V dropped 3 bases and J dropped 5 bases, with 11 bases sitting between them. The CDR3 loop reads CASSADKVYGYTF. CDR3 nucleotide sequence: TGTGCCAGCAGCGCCGACAAGGTTTATGGCTACACCTTC.

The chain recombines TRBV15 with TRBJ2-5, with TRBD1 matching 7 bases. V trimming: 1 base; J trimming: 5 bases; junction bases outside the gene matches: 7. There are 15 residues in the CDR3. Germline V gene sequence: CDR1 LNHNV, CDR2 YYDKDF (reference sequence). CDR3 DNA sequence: TGTGCCACCAGCAGAGTCGTAGGGGGCGGGGAGACCCAGTACTTC. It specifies CATSRVVGGGETQYF.

CDR3 nucleotides: TGCGCCAGCAGCTTACCGGGGTCCGCGAATGAGCAGTTCTTC. This codes for CASSLPGSANEQFF. This chain joins TRBV5-1 and TRBJ2-1; tentative D call: TRBD2 (5 bases). The CDR3 length is 14 residues. Trimming removed 2 bases at V and 7 bases at J, with 13 bases between. Per the germline V gene, CDR1 is SGHRS and CDR2 is YFSETQ.

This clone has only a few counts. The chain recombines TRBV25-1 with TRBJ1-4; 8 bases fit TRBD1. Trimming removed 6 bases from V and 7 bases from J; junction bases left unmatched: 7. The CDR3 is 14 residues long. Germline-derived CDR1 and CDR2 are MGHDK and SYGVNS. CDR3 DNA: TGTGCCAGCAGCCGAGGACAGGGCAGTGAAAAACTGTTTTTT. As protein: CASSRGQGSEKLFF. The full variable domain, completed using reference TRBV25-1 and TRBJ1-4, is EADIYQTPRYLVIGTGKKITLECSQTMGHDKMYWYQQDPGMELHLIHYSYGVNSTEKGDLSSESTVSRIRTEHFPLTLESARPSHTSQYLCASSRGQGSEKLFFGSGTQLSVL.

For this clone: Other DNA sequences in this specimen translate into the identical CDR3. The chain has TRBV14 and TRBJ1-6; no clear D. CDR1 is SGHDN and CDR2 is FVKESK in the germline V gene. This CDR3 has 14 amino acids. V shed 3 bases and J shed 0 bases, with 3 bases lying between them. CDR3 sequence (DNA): TGTGCCAGCAGCCAGAGCTCCTATAATTCACCCCTCCACTTT. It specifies CASSQSSYNSPLHF.

The CDR3 region has the DNA TGTGCCAGTAGTATACGGACTTACTACGAGCAGTACTTC. As protein: CASSIRTYYEQYF. The chain carries TRBV19 and TRBJ2-7; tentative D call: TRBD2 (5 bases). The CDR3 extends over 13 amino acids. Germline lookup yields CDR1 LNHDA and CDR2 SQIVND (reference sequence). The ends were cut back, 2 bases at V and 3 bases at J, with 8 bases in the middle.

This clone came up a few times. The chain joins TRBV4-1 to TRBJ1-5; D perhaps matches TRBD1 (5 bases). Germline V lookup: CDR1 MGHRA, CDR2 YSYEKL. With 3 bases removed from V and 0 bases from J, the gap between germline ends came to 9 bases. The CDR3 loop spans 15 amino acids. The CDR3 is CASSHGRGSNQPQHF. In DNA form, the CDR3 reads TGCGCCAGCAGCCACGGGAGGGGTAGCAATCAGCCCCAGCATTTT.

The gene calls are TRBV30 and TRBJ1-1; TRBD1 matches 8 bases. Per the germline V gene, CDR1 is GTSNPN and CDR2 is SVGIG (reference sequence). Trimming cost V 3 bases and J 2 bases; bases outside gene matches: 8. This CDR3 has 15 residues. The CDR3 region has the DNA TGTGCCTGGAGAGCCATGGGGACAGGTAACACTGAAGCTTTCTTT. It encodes CAWRAMGTGNTEAFF.

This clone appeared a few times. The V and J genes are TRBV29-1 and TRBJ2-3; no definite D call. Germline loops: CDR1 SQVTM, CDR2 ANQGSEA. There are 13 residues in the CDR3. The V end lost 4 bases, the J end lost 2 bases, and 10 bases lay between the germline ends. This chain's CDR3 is CSVARVLTDTQYF. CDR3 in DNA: TGCAGCGTTGCGAGAGTCCTCACAGATACGCAGTATTTT.

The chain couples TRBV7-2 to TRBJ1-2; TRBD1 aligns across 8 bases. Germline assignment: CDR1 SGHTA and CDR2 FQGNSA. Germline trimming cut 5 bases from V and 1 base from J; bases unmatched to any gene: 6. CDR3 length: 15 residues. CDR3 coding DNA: TGTGCCAGCAGCGGAGGGACAGGCCTTAACTATGGCTACACCTTC. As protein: CASSGGTGLNYGYTF. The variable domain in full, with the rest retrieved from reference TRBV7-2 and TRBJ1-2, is GAGVSQSPSNKVTEKGKDVELRCDPISGHTALYWYRQSLGQGLEFLIYFQGNSAPDKSGLPSDRFSAERTGGSVSTLTIQRTQQEDSAVYLCASSGGTGLNYGYTFGSGTRLTVV.

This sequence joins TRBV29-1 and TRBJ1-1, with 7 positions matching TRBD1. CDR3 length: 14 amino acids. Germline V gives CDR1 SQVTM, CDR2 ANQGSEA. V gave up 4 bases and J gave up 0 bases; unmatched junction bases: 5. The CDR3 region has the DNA TGCAGCGTTGCGGACAGGAACATGAACACTGAAGCTTTCTTT. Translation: CSVADRNMNTEAFF.

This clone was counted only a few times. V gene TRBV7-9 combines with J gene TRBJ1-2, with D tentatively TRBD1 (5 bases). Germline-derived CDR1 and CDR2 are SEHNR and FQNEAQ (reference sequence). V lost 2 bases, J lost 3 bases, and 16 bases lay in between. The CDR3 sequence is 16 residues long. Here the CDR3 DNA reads TGTGCCAGCAGCTTAAAGGGGTCCGGTGCGGACTATGGCTACACCTTC. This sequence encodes CASSLKGSGADYGYTF.

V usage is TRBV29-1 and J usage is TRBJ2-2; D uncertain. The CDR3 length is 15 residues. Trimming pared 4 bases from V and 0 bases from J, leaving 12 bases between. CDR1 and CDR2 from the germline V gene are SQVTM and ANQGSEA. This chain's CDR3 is CSVARTASNTGELFF. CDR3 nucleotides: TGCAGCGTTGCGCGTACGGCTTCGAACACCGGGGAGCTGTTTTTT.

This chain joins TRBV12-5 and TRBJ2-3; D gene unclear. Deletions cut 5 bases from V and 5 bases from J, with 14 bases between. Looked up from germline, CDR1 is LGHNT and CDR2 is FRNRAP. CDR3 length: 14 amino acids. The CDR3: CASGMDPLVDTQYF. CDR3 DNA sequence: TGTGCTAGTGGTATGGACCCGCTAGTAGATACGCAGTATTTT.